This T cell receptor beta chain was captured by sequencing in a study of blood T cell repertoires in COVID-19. Study in general: PBMCs, B-cell-depleted T cells, or T cells were the source of the cDNA or gDNA that made up the material.

This clone has more than one count but fewer than ten. Source study methods: Cell counts per sample came from amplifying reference gene primers. Sequencing used immunoSEQ multiplex PCR; TCRdb keeps in-frame clones, though not all of them. V and J calls and clone size are those listed in that table; D and trimming were worked out from the DNA. Of 250,000 to 300,000 clones listed, roughly 80% are singletons. The CDR3 runs to 14 residues. Trimming removed 8 bases at V and 0 bases at J, with 14 bases between. From germline, CDR1 is LGHDT and CDR2 YNNKEL (reference sequence). People in the exposed group encountered a COVID-19 case within 2 weeks before entering the study.

Material for sequencing was PBMCs or T cells enriched from blood (not recorded which). This TCR came from a man aged 35 to 55 who had been exposed to COVID-19. The rearrangement uses TRBV3-1 (or the pseudogene TRBV3-2) and TRBJ2-7, with D perhaps matching TRBD1 (5 bases). CDR3 amino acids: CASEDGAVSYEQYF. For the CDR3, the DNA is TGTGCCAGCGAGGATGGGGCGGTCTCCTACGAGCAGTACTTC.